Shown below are 20 T cell receptor beta chains from a single sample sequenced in a study of T-cell reconstitution after alpha-beta-depleted transplantation in children. A library of TCRbeta sequences, prepared with unique molecular identifiers, was generated. TCRdb passed the PCR reads through MiXCR, listing each CDR3 protein once. The sample lists some 240,000 distinct CDR3 sequences; approximately 9.7% were seen once. The sample was PBMCs from the stem cell graft donor, taken from the stem cell graft. These receptors were collected from a human donor who donated a stem cell graft to a child with SCID.

This clonotype occurred many times. The rearrangement uses TRBV19 and TRBJ1-1, with a tentative D call TRBD1 (5 bases). Germline V gene lookup returns CDR1 LNHDA and CDR2 SQIVND (reference sequence). Trimming removed 6 bases at V and 4 bases at J, with 12 bases between. This CDR3 contains 13 residues. This chain's CDR3 is CASRQQDLTEAFF. CDR3 nucleotide sequence: TGTGCCAGTAGGCAACAGGACCTCACTGAAGCTTTCTTT.

This clonotype came up many times. This chain connects TRBV5-1 to TRBJ2-3; D gene unclear. V shed 1 base and J shed 0 bases, with 3 bases lying between them. The CDR3 consists of 13 residues. The germline gives CDR1 SGHRS, CDR2 YFSETQ. DNA of the CDR3: TGCGCCAGCAGCTTGTTTAGCACAGATACGCAGTATTTT. Its protein product is CASSLFSTDTQYF.

J is TRBJ2-3 and V is TRBV7-2, with a possible D match to TRBD2 (7 bases). Germline lookup yields CDR1 SGHTA and CDR2 FQGNSA. Trimming took 0 bases from V and 0 from J, leaving 13 bases between them. The length of the CDR3 is 17 residues. This chain's CDR3 is CASSLAGGALSTDTQYF. CDR3 nucleotide sequence: TGTGCCAGCAGCTTAGCTGGGGGGGCCCTTAGCACAGATACGCAGTATTTT.

This clonotype came up many times. The chain links TRBV5-1 to TRBJ2-7, with TRBD1 matching over 9 bases. This CDR3 has 18 amino acids. Germline trimming cut 2 bases from V and 2 bases from J; bases unmatched to any gene: 14. The germline CDR1 and CDR2 sequences are SGHRS and YFSETQ. The CDR3 here is CASSFGGTGSTWAYEQYF. The CDR3 coding sequence is TGCGCCAGCAGCTTTGGAGGGACAGGGAGTACATGGGCCTACGAGCAGTACTTC. The whole variable domain, filled in from reference TRBV5-1 and TRBJ2-7, reads KAGVTQTPRYLIKTRGQQVTLSCSPISGHRSVSWYQQTPGQGLQFLFEYFSETQRNKGNFPGRFSGRQFSNSRSEMNVSTLELGDSALYLCASSFGGTGSTWAYEQYFGPGTRLTVT.

The chain recombines TRBV6-5 with TRBJ1-5; 8 bases fit TRBD1. CDR1 is MNHEY and CDR2 is SVGAGI in the germline V gene. Trimming took 3 bases from V and 2 from J; bases not matched to a gene: 3. The CDR3 is 15 amino acids. The CDR3 DNA follows: TGTGCCAGCAGTTATGACAGGGGTGGCAATCAGCCCCAGCATTTT. Encoded protein: CASSYDRGGNQPQHF.

The sample holds a few counts of this clonotype. The rearrangement uses TRBV5-1 and TRBJ1-1; TRBD1 agrees at 7 bases. Losses at the gene ends were 0 bases for V and 8 bases for J; bases not matched to a gene: 4. This CDR3 comprises 13 residues. The germline V gene encodes CDR1 SGHRS and CDR2 YFSETQ. CDR3 DNA sequence: TGCGCCAGCAGCTTGGCAGGGGACAGCGAAGCTTTCTTT. As protein: CASSLAGDSEAFF.

This clonotype was counted only a few times. The J gene is TRBJ2-2, the V gene TRBV18; D is unclear. The V gene's germline CDR1 is KGHSH and CDR2 LQKENI. This CDR3 comprises 15 residues. The germline V and J ends were trimmed by 1 base and 4 bases, with 10 bases remaining between them. CDR3 in DNA: TGTGCCAGCTCACCACGAGACCAAATCACCGGGGAGCTGTTTTTT. Residues: CASSPRDQITGELFF.

This clonotype has at least ten counts. The chain has TRBV3-1 and TRBJ2-1; D remains ambiguous. Trimming took off 0 bases at V and 7 bases at J, with 10 bases between the two ends. The CDR3 has 14 residues. Germline V gene lookup returns CDR1 LGHDT and CDR2 YNNKEL (reference sequence). CDR3 nucleotides: TGTGCCAGCAGCCAAGACGAGGCCGGGAATGAGCAGTTCTTC. Translation: CASSQDEAGNEQFF.

This clonotype came up many times. V gene TRBV5-5 combines with J gene TRBJ2-3; TRBD2 aligns across 8 bases. The CDR3 runs to 16 residues. Germline CDR1 and CDR2: SGHKS and YYEKEE (reference sequence). The ends lost 1 base at V and 0 bases at J; junction bases unmatched: 4. The CDR3 nucleotides read TGTGCCAGCAGCTTGCAAGGCGGGGGGAGCACAGATACGCAGTATTTT. Protein product: CASSLQGGGSTDTQYF.

This clonotype was counted ten times or more. The chain employs TRBV6-5 and TRBJ1-1, with D unresolved. Trimming took 4 bases from V and 0 from J, leaving 6 bases between them. From germline, CDR1 is MNHEY and CDR2 SVGAGI. The CDR3 runs to 13 residues. CDR3 amino acids: CASSSEMNTEAFF. CDR3 in DNA: TGTGCCAGCAGTTCAGAAATGAACACTGAAGCTTTCTTT.

In its sample, this clonotype was seen many times. V and J are TRBV15 and TRBJ1-1, with TRBD1 as a possible D gene (5 bases). The CDR3 consists of 13 residues. Looked up from germline, CDR1 is LNHNV and CDR2 is YYDKDF (reference sequence). V was cut by 6 bases and J by 2 bases, with 10 bases left in between. The CDR3 sequence is CATSMTENTEAFF. The CDR3 region has the DNA TGTGCCACCAGTATGACAGAAAACACTGAAGCTTTCTTT.

The sample holds a few counts of this clonotype. The chain is built from TRBV20-1 and TRBJ2-1; 7 positions match TRBD2. CDR1 DFQATT and CDR2 SNEGSKA come from the germline V gene (reference sequence). The CDR3 runs to 13 residues. V lost 6 bases to trimming and J lost 2 bases; unmatched junction nucleotides: 4. The chain's CDR3 is CSALRGAYNEQFF. As DNA, the CDR3 is TGCAGTGCGCTACGGGGGGCCTACAATGAGCAGTTCTTC.

This clonotype was counted many times. J is TRBJ2-5 and V is TRBV2; no clear D. Germline lookup yields CDR1 SNHLY and CDR2 FYNNEI. The V gene lost 8 bases and the J gene lost 4 bases, with 14 bases spanning the gap. The CDR3 is 13 amino acids. As DNA, the CDR3 is TGTGCCAGCTTATACAATTGGGGAGAGACCCAGTACTTC. Translation: CASLYNWGETQYF.

Ten or more counts support this clonotype. The chain is built from TRBV20-1 and TRBJ2-1, with TRBD2 matching 9 bases. The length of the CDR3 is 14 residues. After removal of 5 bases from V and 4 bases from J, the junction contained 6 bases not matched to a gene. Germline V gives CDR1 DFQATT, CDR2 SNEGSKA (reference sequence). CDR3 residues: CSAEKRGAYNEQFF. CDR3 nucleotides: TGCAGTGCTGAGAAGCGGGGGGCGTACAATGAGCAGTTCTTC.

Regarding this clonotype: A much more abundant neighbour one base away suggests this may be a read error. The chain is built from TRBV7-2 and TRBJ2-1, with 11 bases fitting TRBD2. The germline V gene encodes CDR1 SGHTA and CDR2 FQGNSA. The CDR3 is made up of 16 amino acids. This chain's CDR3 is CANSLAASGGYNEQFF. The CDR3 nucleotides are TGTGCCAACAGCTTAGCCGCTAGCGGGGGGTACAATGAGCAGTTCTTC.

The chain joins TRBV7-9 to TRBJ1-4; 10 bases are a match to TRBD1. V trimming: 4 bases; J trimming: 5 bases; junction bases outside the gene matches: 4. Germline CDR1 and CDR2: SEHNR and FQNEAQ (reference sequence). The CDR3 length is 15 residues. DNA for the CDR3: TGTGCCAGCAGCTCAGGGACAGGGGAAAATGAAAAACTGTTTTTT. It encodes CASSSGTGENEKLFF.

Many counts were recorded for this clonotype. CDR3 in amino acids: CSAVGHEQFF. The CDR3 DNA reads as TGCAGTGCTGTGGGCCATGAGCAGTTCTTC. The V call is TRBV20-1, the J call TRBJ2-1; D call uncertain. Trimming left V 5 bases short and J 8 bases short, with 7 bases between. This CDR3 has 10 amino acids. CDR1 is DFQATT and CDR2 is SNEGSKA in the germline V gene (reference sequence).

Notes on this clonotype: This may be a read error: a much more frequent sequence differs by one nucleotide. This chain links TRBV5-1 with TRBJ1-2, with 7 nucleotides matching TRBD1. Germline V gene sequence: CDR1 SGHRS, CDR2 YFSETQ. CDR3 length: 15 residues. Here the CDR3 reads CASSSGVQGNYGDTF. The CDR3 nucleotides read TGCGCCAGCAGTAGTGGCGTACAGGGGAACTATGGCGACACCTTC.

This clonotype was recorded at least ten times. The rearrangement uses TRBV5-1 and TRBJ2-1; 14 bases match TRBD2. Germline loops: CDR1 SGHRS, CDR2 YFSETQ. J lost 0 bases, V lost 7 bases, and 3 bases had no gene match. This CDR3 has 16 residues. The CDR3: CASRLAGGSSYNEQFF. As DNA, the CDR3 is TGCGCCAGCCGACTAGCGGGGGGGAGCTCCTACAATGAGCAGTTCTTC.

This clonotype was counted at least ten times. Compared with germline, one end of the junction differs, possibly owing to a read error. The chain is built from TRBV5-4 and TRBJ2-7, with 8 bases that match TRBD1. The length of the CDR3 is 14 residues. Germline-derived CDR1 and CDR2 are SGHNT and YYREEE (reference sequence). The CDR3 sequence is CASSLDDRGYQQYF. The CDR3 DNA reads TGTGCCAGCAGCTTGGACGACAGGGGCTACCAGCAGTACTTC.